This note documents a single TCR beta chain sequence. The antigen this receptor binds is unknown. No base quality values were provided; no much bigger clone lies one nucleotide off. The sample belongs to a study of CD8 T cells in ankylosing spondylitis (dated by TCRdb to 2016 to 2017). Context from the whole study: The study profiled T cell receptor beta repertoires in healthy donors and ankylosing spondylitis patients to find disease-linked TCR variants. Peripheral blood was sampled, and synovial fluid was additionally collected from ankylosing spondylitis patients. In total, the full study cohort was made up of over a hundred healthy donors and more than 20 ankylosing spondylitis patients.

Results the study describes overall, beyond this receptor: Blood from ankylosing spondylitis patients appeared to be characterized by a TCR beta motif made up of several highly homologous amino acid variants. Some motif variants had previously been reported in the synovial fluid and blood of reactive arthritis patients, which suggests shared mechanisms of disease initiation. Significant enrichment of the disease-linked clones was reported in matched synovial fluid samples from ankylosing spondylitis patients. The disease-linked clones had a CD8+ phenotype and were found at relatively low frequencies in peripheral blood.

Instrument used: Illumina HiSeq 2500. TCR beta libraries were prepared by quantitative 5'-RACE with molecular barcodes. Processing in the source paper ran as follows. Disease-linked TCR variants were identified with a new computational method built on a probabilistic model of VDJ rearrangement. TCRdb applied fastp at Q25 and MiXCR to the public reads, then kept only in-frame beta chains. Under each unique CDR3 protein, matching rows form one entry showing the most common genes and DNA. It is TCRdb's table, rather than the study itself, that gives the V and J calls and clone size. Within this sample are hundreds of thousands of distinct CDR3 sequences, with roughly 27% of them counted one time only. The ten largest clones capture roughly 1% of the sample. The germline V gene (reference sequence) supplies CDR1 DFQATT and CDR2 SNEGSKA. The CDR3, from cysteine to phenylalanine, totals 15 residues. CDR3 DNA is the only sequence kept; it has 45 bases, read in frame from the first base. V loses 5 bases at its end and J loses 1 base; junction bases beyond the gene matches: 4.

The TCR comes from a male donor with ankylosing spondylitis. Specimen: blood, either unsorted or a sorted T cell fraction (not recorded which). The chain was built from TRBV20-1 and TRBJ2-7, and 14 bases in between align with TRBD2. The DNA sequence is given as TGCAGTGCTCGGACTAGCGGGAGGTCATCCTACGAGCAGTACTTC. Its translation reads: CSARTSGRSSYEQYF.